This TCR beta chain came from a study of blood T cell repertoires in COVID-19. This CDR3 region has 12 residues. The ends were cut back, 3 bases at V and 8 bases at J, with 8 bases in the middle. Germline V gene lookup returns CDR1 MNHEY and CDR2 SMNVEV (reference sequence). Recruits, aged about 18 to 100 years, lived in 20 to 30 US areas. Two consecutive negative NP/OP PCR tests, clearance, or resolved symptoms defined Cohort 3 recovery. The data were produced by immunoSEQ multiplex PCR, yet TCRdb's version contains in-frame clones alone and is incomplete. The sample carries roughly 140,000 clones, around 87% recorded once.

The TCR comes from a man between 60 and 75 years old who had recovered from COVID-19. Sequencing input: PBMCs or T cells enriched from blood (not recorded which). J is TRBJ2-1 and V is TRBV27, with D possibly matching TRBD2 (5 bases). The CDR3 DNA sequence: TGTGCCAGCAGTTTGGTCGGGGATGAGCAGTTCTTC. Protein: CASSLVGDEQFF.